Below, one T cell receptor beta chain is given with its context. The data are from a study of multiple sclerosis patients with progressive multifocal leukoencephalopathy. The V end was cut by 4 bases, the J end by 7 bases, with 11 bases between. Germline assignment: CDR1 LGHNA and CDR2 YSLEER. The CDR3 sequence is 14 residues long. Profiled with immunoSEQ multiplex PCR; TCRdb holds only in-frame clones, not every one. The top ten hold around 11% of the sample, which has some 28,000 clones, around 85% seen once. Time point meaning: time of PML onset. PML in natalizumab-treated patients developed after between 16 and 56 months of natalizumab therapy. T3 refers to blood collected at the onset of PML.

The sequences come from PBMCs, collected from a patient treated with natalizumab. The chain couples TRBV4-3 to TRBJ1-6, with a tentative D call TRBD1 (5 bases). The receptor was derived from a woman younger than 45 with progressive multifocal leukoencephalopathy. The CDR3 DNA reads as TGCGCCAGCAGCCGATACGGGGCCAATTCACCCCTCCACTTT. This gives the protein CASSRYGANSPLHF.